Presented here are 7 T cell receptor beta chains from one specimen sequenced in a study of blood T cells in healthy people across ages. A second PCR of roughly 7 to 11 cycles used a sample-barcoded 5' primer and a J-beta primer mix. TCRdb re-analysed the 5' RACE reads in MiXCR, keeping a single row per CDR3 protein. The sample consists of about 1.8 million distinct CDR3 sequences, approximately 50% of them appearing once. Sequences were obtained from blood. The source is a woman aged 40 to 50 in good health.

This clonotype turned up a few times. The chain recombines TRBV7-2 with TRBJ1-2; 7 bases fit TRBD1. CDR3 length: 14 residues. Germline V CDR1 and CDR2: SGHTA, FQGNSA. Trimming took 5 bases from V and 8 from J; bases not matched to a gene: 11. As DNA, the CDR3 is TGTGCCAGCAGCACCGCCAGGGGGGTCGAGGGCTACACCTTC. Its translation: CASSTARGVEGYTF.

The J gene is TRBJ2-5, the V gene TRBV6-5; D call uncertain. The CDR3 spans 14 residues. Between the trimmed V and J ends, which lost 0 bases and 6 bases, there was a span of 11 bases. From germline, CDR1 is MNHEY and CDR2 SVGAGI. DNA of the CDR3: TGTGCCAGCAGTTACTCAGTTAGTGAGAAGACCCAGTACTTC. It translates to CASSYSVSEKTQYF.

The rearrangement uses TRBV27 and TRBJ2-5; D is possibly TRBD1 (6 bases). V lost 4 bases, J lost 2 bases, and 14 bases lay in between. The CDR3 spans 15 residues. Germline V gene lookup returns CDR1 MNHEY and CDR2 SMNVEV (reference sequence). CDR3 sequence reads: CASSYWSTGQETQYF. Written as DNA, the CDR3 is TGTGCCAGCAGTTATTGGTCTACAGGGCAAGAGACCCAGTACTTC.

CDR3 nucleotide sequence: TGCAGTGCAGCCGGGACAGATCAGCCCCAGCATTTT. It codes for CSAAGTDQPQHF. This sequence joins TRBV20-1 and TRBJ1-5; TRBD1 agrees at 7 bases. V dropped 6 bases and J dropped 5; count of bases not matched to a gene: 4. The CDR3 contains 12 residues. Germline CDR1 reads DFQATT; CDR2 reads SNEGSKA (reference sequence).

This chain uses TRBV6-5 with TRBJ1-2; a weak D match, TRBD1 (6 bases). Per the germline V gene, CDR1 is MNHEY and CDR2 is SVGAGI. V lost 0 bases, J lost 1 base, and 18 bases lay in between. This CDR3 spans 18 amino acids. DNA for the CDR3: TGTGCCAGCAGTTACTCCCGGGACAATCTTCGATATAACTATGGCTACACCTTC. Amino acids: CASSYSRDNLRYNYGYTF.

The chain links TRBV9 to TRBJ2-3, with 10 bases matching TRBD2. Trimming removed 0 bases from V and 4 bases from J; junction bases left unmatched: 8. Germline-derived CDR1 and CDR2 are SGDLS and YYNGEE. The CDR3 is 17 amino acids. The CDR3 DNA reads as TGTGCCAGCAGCGTAGATCCAGCGGGGGGGCGCTCAGATACGCAGTATTTT. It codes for CASSVDPAGGRSDTQYF.

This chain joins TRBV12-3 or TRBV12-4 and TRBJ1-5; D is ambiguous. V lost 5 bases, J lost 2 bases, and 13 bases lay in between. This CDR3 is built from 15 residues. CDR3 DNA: TGTGCCAGCAGTCGCCCGGGGTTTGGCAATCAGCCCCAGCATTTT. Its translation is CASSRPGFGNQPQHF.